This TCR beta chain was identified in a study of blood T cell repertoires in COVID-19. The J segment lost 1 base and the V segment lost 2 bases, leaving 5 bases of the junction unmatched. Germline CDR1 is SGDLS and CDR2 is YYNGEE. This CDR3 region has 15 residues. Original methodology: Amplifying reference gene primers gave estimates of nucleated cell counts. Measured with immunoSEQ multiplex PCR; TCRdb has only the in-frame clones, and not every one. The DNA gave D and trimming, while V, J and clone size come from that table. This sample has some 39,000 clones; approximately 90% occur once, and the top ten carry around 5.3%.

V and J are TRBV9 and TRBJ2-7, with TRBD2 matching 8 bases. Material: peripheral blood. This clonotype was sampled from a human donor in a cohort sampled during active COVID-19. Here the CDR3 DNA reads TGTGCCAGCAGCGTTGGGCGGGGGGCATCCTACGAGCAGTACTTC. It yields the protein CASSVGRGASYEQYF.